This record looks at one T cell receptor beta chain sequence and its context. The antigen this receptor binds is unknown. Each sample's TRB amplification started from roughly 240 ng of peripheral blood genomic DNA, which corresponds to 35,000 to 45,000 genome equivalents. This specimen comes from a study of T cell clusters in autoimmune cytopenias (dated by TCRdb to between 2018 and 2021). Concerning the study at large: A median TRB sequencing depth of roughly 52,000 reads per sample was reached, and a median of around 2,500 distinct TRB clonotypes per sample was obtained. TRB and IGH repertoires from peripheral blood were sequenced in autoimmune cytopenia patients at active disease and during treatment follow-up, with healthy, CLL and autoimmune hepatitis controls included alongside. The study aimed to test whether autoimmune cytopenia patients carry a disease-specific immune repertoire signature usable as a blood-based biomarker.

General study outcomes and caveats: GLIPH suggested that primary autoimmune cytopenia patients lacked physiological T cell clusters: 50 to 55 clusters were exclusive to healthy donors versus under 20 exclusive to patients. The T cell clusters were defined only in silico, and the functional role of the clusters still needed to be validated experimentally. TRB repertoire shifts, with less even repertoires in secondary cytopenia and CLL, mostly reflected lymphoma bias rather than autoimmunity. In the comparison of secondary cytopenia with CLL, no cluster-lack signature showed up, apparently because the dominant lymphoma-associated repertoire masked the signature. Around 3-fold more exclusive TRB clusters were observed in healthy donors than in active autoimmune hepatitis patients, consistent with an autoimmunity-wide signature.

TRB rearrangements were amplified by multiplex PCR using a touch-down protocol with TRB-A and TRB-B primer pools mixed in one tube. Illumina adapters and sample indices were added to the amplicons through two consecutive PCR reactions using Phusion HS II polymerase. Amplicons were gel-purified with the NucleoSpin Gel and PCR Clean-up kit, then quantified by Qubit and quality-checked on an Agilent 2100 Bioanalyzer. Sequencing of the libraries was performed on an Illumina MiSeq with 600-cycle, single-indexed, paired-end runs. Per the source publication's procedure: MiXCR version 2.1.12, together with the default MiXCR reference library, was used to align and assemble the TRB reads. A clone was defined by each unique CDR3 nucleotide sequence, and the analysis included only productive sequences supported by at least two reads. Repertoire diversity was assessed by alpha-parameterized diversity profiles (alpha 0 to 5), including Shannon (alpha 1) and Simpson (alpha 2) indices, computed with an R script. The tcR package was used to compute combinatorial TRB VJ usage, which was then compared between cohorts by principal component analysis with ade4. Using GLIPH, TCRbeta CDR3s were clustered on pairs of cohorts matched for age and read depth, and a Wilcoxon test was used to compare cluster frequencies. The reads were reprocessed in TCRdb, with one entry per CDR3 protein sequence and no accompanying DNA. The authors' filters were not applied to this entry. The sample has some 6,000 distinct CDR3 sequences on record. The ten largest make up around 20% of the sample.

The CDR3 runs 15 residues from the cysteine to the phenylalanine. The DNA sequence is not available. CDR1 is given as SGHNT and CDR2 as YENEEA, both from the germline V gene. The sequence was obtained from a human donor with an autoimmune cytopenia or autoimmune hepatitis (not recorded which). The chain employs TRBV11-3 and TRBJ1-1; as DNA is missing, the TRBD1 call by TCRdb cannot be tested. Sequencing was carried out using peripheral blood. The CDR3 is CASSPVDLMGTEAFF.